The 23 T cell receptor beta chains below were found in one sample sequenced in a study of shared clonotypes between healthy human individuals. Some clones are missing from TCRdb's copy, which holds only in-frame ones; the method was immunoSEQ multiplex PCR. Found here are under 2,500,000 clones, about 94% of them singletons; the top ten hold over 0.1%. The sample consisted of naive CD4+ T cells sorted from blood. The subset: CD45RA+ positively selected. These receptors were taken from a man aged 18 to 35 in good health.

DNA of the CDR3: TGTGCCAGCAGAGCAGGGAATCAAGAGACCCAGTACTTC. Its translation is CASRAGNQETQYF. This chain joins TRBV27 and TRBJ2-5; TRBD1 is a possible D gene (5 bases). Trimming took 6 bases from V and 2 from J, leaving 10 bases between them. The CDR3 has 13 residues. The germline gives CDR1 MNHEY, CDR2 SMNVEV (reference sequence).

The rearrangement uses TRBV29-1 and TRBJ2-3; TRBD1 is a possible D gene (6 bases). The CDR3 runs to 12 residues. Trimming took off 5 bases at V and 8 bases at J, with 14 bases between the two ends. Germline loops: CDR1 SQVTM, CDR2 ANQGSEA. The CDR3 DNA reads TGCAGCGTTCTGGGGGCGCGGGCTACGCAGTATTTT. It specifies CSVLGARATQYF.

The chain carries TRBV6-1 and TRBJ2-7, with a weak D call TRBD2 (6 bases). Germline V gene lookup returns CDR1 MNHNS and CDR2 SASEGT. V dropped 8 bases and J dropped 3 bases, with 11 bases sitting between them. The CDR3 loop spans 12 amino acids. Written as DNA, the CDR3 is TGTGCCAGCGTACCCGGGGGCTACGAGCAGTACTTC. Protein sequence: CASVPGGYEQYF.

This chain connects TRBV5-5 to TRBJ1-2; no clear D gene. V was clipped by 5 bases and J by 0 bases, with 5 bases between them. This CDR3 region has 12 residues. Germline V CDR1 and CDR2: SGHKS, YYEKEE (reference sequence). CDR3 amino acids: CASSLTNYGYTF. The CDR3 nucleotides read TGTGCCAGCAGTCTTACTAACTATGGCTACACCTTC.

The chain employs TRBV30 and TRBJ1-3, with a possible D match to TRBD1 (6 bases). CDR3 length equals 15 residues. Looked up from germline, CDR1 is GTSNPN and CDR2 is SVGIG (reference sequence). V was cut by 4 bases and J by 2 bases, with 15 bases left in between. The CDR3 here is CAWIPTGKAGNTIYF. CDR3 bases: TGTGCCTGGATCCCTACAGGGAAGGCTGGAAACACCATATATTTT.

The chain uses TRBV10-3 and TRBJ2-7; TRBD1 matches 9 bases. The CDR3 sequence is 14 residues long. Per germline, CDR1 ENHRY and CDR2 SYGVKD. Losses at the gene ends were 7 bases for V and 3 bases for J; bases not matched to a gene: 7. The CDR3 reads CAINAGTGNYEQYF. The CDR3 nucleotides are TGTGCCATCAATGCCGGGACAGGGAACTACGAGCAGTACTTC.

This chain links TRBV6-6 with TRBJ2-5; D remains unclear. The CDR3 spans 15 residues. V lost 0 bases and J lost 0, with 8 bases in between. Germline assignment: CDR1 MNHNY and CDR2 SVGAGI (reference sequence). The CDR3 loop is CASSYSAPDQETQYF. CDR3 DNA: TGTGCCAGCAGTTACTCGGCGCCAGACCAAGAGACCCAGTACTTC.

V is TRBV11-1 and J is TRBJ1-4; 7 bases fit TRBD1. Trimming took 5 bases from V and 7 from J; bases not matched to a gene: 13. The germline CDR1 and CDR2 sequences are SGHAT and FQDESV (reference sequence). CDR3 length equals 16 residues. CDR3 bases: TGTGCCAGCAGCGAGAAGGGACAGCCTGTCAGTGAAAAACTGTTTTTT. The encoded protein is CASSEKGQPVSEKLFF. The full variable domain, with the rest looked up from reference TRBV11-1 and TRBJ1-4, is EAEVAQSPRYKITEKSQAVAFWCDPISGHATLYWYRQILGQGPELLVQFQDESVVDDSQLPKDRFSAERLKGVDSTLKIQPAELGDSAMYLCASSEKGQPVSEKLFFGSGTQLSVL.

The CDR3 is CASSRPGGADQPQHF. The DNA for the CDR3 is TGTGCCAGCAGTCGCCCGGGGGGCGCGGATCAGCCCCAGCATTTT. The V call is TRBV7-3, the J call TRBJ1-5, with a weak D call TRBD1 (6 bases). V lost 6 bases and J 5 bases, leaving 17 bases between the germline ends. The CDR3 extends over 15 amino acids. CDR1 is SGHTA, CDR2 FQGTGA, per germline.

This clone was recorded only once. V usage is TRBV7-9 and J usage is TRBJ2-2; 7 bases align to TRBD1. Germline lookup yields CDR1 SEHNR and CDR2 FQNEAQ (reference sequence). The V gene end was trimmed by 5 bases and the J gene end by 4 bases; junction bases not matched to a gene: 7. This CDR3 is 15 amino acids long. CDR3 in amino acids: CASSPARGITGELFF. The DNA for the CDR3 is TGTGCCAGCAGCCCGGCCAGGGGGATCACCGGGGAGCTGTTTTTT.

The table lists this clone with a count of one. The CDR3 DNA is TGCGCCAGCAGCTTGGGGGCTCCATGGGAGCAGTACTTC. Amino acid sequence: CASSLGAPWEQYF. The chain couples TRBV5-1 to TRBJ2-7; D is unresolved. V was pared by 0 bases and J by 7 bases, with 11 bases between. The CDR3 loop spans 13 amino acids. Germline V gene sequence: CDR1 SGHRS, CDR2 YFSETQ.

The V call is TRBV2, the J call TRBJ2-7, with TRBD2 matching over 9 bases. The CDR3 totals 15 residues. Trimming removed 6 bases from V and 7 bases from J; junction bases left unmatched: 13. The germline V gene has CDR1 SNHLY and CDR2 FYNNEI. This CDR3 is CASSSVERGAREQYF. DNA for the CDR3: TGTGCCAGCAGCTCAGTAGAGCGGGGGGCGAGGGAGCAGTACTTC. The variable domain in full, with the rest retrieved from reference TRBV2 and TRBJ2-7, is EPEVTQTPSHQVTQMGQEVILRCVPISNHLYFYWYRQILGQKVEFLVSFYNNEISEKSEIFDDQFSVERPDGSNFTLKIRSTKLEDSAMYFCASSSVERGAREQYFGPGTRLTVT.

V usage is TRBV7-9 and J usage is TRBJ2-7; weak D call: TRBD1 (8 bases). Germline CDR1 SEHNR, CDR2 FQNEAQ (reference sequence). CDR3 length: 13 residues. V was trimmed by 8 bases and J by 2 bases, leaving 13 bases between them. The CDR3 DNA reads TGTGCCAGCGTACAGGGGGGGACCTACGAGCAGTACTTC. Translation gives CASVQGGTYEQYF.

This clone was recorded a few times. The chain recombines TRBV7-9 with TRBJ1-2; D is unresolved. This CDR3 comprises 12 residues. V was pared by 8 bases and J by 7 bases, with 14 bases between. Germline V gives CDR1 SEHNR, CDR2 FQNEAQ (reference sequence). Written as DNA, the CDR3 is TGTGCCAGCTCTCAGGTATCGGCTGGCTACACCTTC. Translation: CASSQVSAGYTF.

Points on this clone: The germline gene is not matched at one end of the junction; a read error may be the cause. The chain links TRBV7-7 to TRBJ2-3; D not certain. The germline V gene has CDR1 SSHAT and CDR2 FNYEAQ (reference sequence). CDR3 size: 14 residues. The chain's CDR3 is CASSLSGQADTQYF. The CDR3 nucleotides are TGTGCTAGCAGCTTGAGTGGGCAGGCGGATACGCAGTATTTT.

Only a few counts were recorded for this clone. V gene TRBV15 combines with J gene TRBJ1-6; 8 nucleotides match TRBD1. This CDR3 contains 14 residues. Germline lookup yields CDR1 LNHNV and CDR2 YYDKDF (reference sequence). Trimming cost V 5 bases and J 7 bases; bases outside gene matches: 4. The CDR3, as DNA: TGTGCCACCAGCCAGGGGGCAAGCAATTCACCCCTCCACTTT. Encoded protein: CATSQGASNSPLHF.

The gene calls are TRBV7-9 and TRBJ2-2; D gene uncertain. Looked up from germline, CDR1 is SEHNR and CDR2 is FQNEAQ (reference sequence). Trimming cost V 5 bases and J 6 bases, with 7 bases left between them. The CDR3 length is 12 residues. CDR3 DNA sequence: TGTGCCAGCAGCCCCCCTTCCGGGGAGCTGTTTTTT. It encodes CASSPPSGELFF.

V gene TRBV9 combines with J gene TRBJ2-1; TRBD2 agrees at 7 bases. The CDR3 length is 14 residues. Germline lookup yields CDR1 SGDLS and CDR2 YYNGEE. Unmatched junction bases numbered 4, after V lost 7 bases and J lost 0 bases. The CDR3 protein is CASAGDPSYNEQFF. DNA for the CDR3: TGTGCCAGCGCGGGAGACCCCTCCTACAATGAGCAGTTCTTC.

The V call is TRBV7-6, the J call TRBJ1-4; D call uncertain. Trimming took 0 bases from V and 0 from J, leaving 14 bases between them. The CDR3 covers 18 residues. Looked up from germline, CDR1 is SGHVS and CDR2 is FNYEAQ. The CDR3 DNA follows: TGTGCCAGCAGCTTAGCGCTAAAAGGATTTGCAACTAATGAAAAACTGTTTTTT. It translates to CASSLALKGFATNEKLFF.

The V call is TRBV7-2, the J call TRBJ2-1, with 9 bases matching TRBD2. There are 18 residues in the CDR3. V was clipped by 5 bases and J by 2 bases; unmatched bases: 13. Germline V gene sequence: CDR1 SGHTA, CDR2 FQGNSA. The CDR3 bases are TGTGCCAGCAGCCCCCGGCTGTTGGCGGGAGGGACCTACAATGAGCAGTTCTTC. It specifies CASSPRLLAGGTYNEQFF. Variable domain in full (rest from reference TRBV7-2 and TRBJ2-1): GAGVSQSPSNKVTEKGKDVELRCDPISGHTALYWYRQSLGQGLEFLIYFQGNSAPDKSGLPSDRFSAERTGGSVSTLTIQRTQQEDSAVYLCASSPRLLAGGTYNEQFFGPGTRLTVL.

The chain is built from TRBV4-1 and TRBJ2-1; D gene ambiguous. Deletions cut 5 bases from V and 0 bases from J, with 17 bases between. There are 17 residues in the CDR3. The germline V gene encodes CDR1 MGHRA and CDR2 YSYEKL. This CDR3 is CASSSHVSRTSYNEQFF. CDR3 in DNA: TGCGCCAGCAGCTCACACGTTAGCAGAACCTCCTACAATGAGCAGTTCTTC.

This chain links TRBV28 with TRBJ1-1; D gene ambiguous. With 6 bases removed from V and 1 base from J, the gap between germline ends came to 15 bases. The CDR3 contains 15 residues. In germline, CDR1 is MDHEN, CDR2 SYDVKM. The CDR3 region is CASSQWGTWNTEAFF. The CDR3 DNA reads as TGTGCCAGCAGCCAATGGGGAACATGGAACACTGAAGCTTTCTTT. The full variable domain, with the rest looked up from reference TRBV28 and TRBJ1-1, is DVKVTQSSRYLVKRTGEKVFLECVQDMDHENMFWYRQDPGLGLRLIYFSYDVKMKEKGDIPEGYSVSREKKERFSLILESASTNQTSMYLCASSQWGTWNTEAFFGQGTRLTVV.

This rearrangement joins TRBV30 to TRBJ2-5, with 11 bases that match TRBD2. The CDR3 sequence is 14 residues long. The junction had 4 bases not matched to a gene; V was cut back by 2 bases and J by 5 bases. Germline loops: CDR1 GTSNPN, CDR2 SVGIG (reference sequence). CDR3 amino acids: CAWSIIAGGETQYF. CDR3 in DNA: TGTGCCTGGAGTATCATAGCGGGAGGGGAGACCCAGTACTTC.